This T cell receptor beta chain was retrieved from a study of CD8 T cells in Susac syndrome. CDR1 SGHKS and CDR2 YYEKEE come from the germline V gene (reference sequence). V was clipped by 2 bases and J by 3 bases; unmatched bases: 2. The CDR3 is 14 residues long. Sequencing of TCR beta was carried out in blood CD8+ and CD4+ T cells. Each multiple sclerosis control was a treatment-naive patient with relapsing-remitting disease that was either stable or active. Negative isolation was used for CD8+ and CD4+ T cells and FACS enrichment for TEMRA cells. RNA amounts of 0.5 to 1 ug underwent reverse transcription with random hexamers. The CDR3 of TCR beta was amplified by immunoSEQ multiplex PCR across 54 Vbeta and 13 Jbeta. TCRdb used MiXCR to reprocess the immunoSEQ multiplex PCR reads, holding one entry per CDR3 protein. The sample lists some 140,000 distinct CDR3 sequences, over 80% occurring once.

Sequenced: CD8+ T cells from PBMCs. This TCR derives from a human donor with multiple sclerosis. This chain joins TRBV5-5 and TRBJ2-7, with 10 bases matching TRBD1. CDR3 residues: CASSFGTGVYEQYF. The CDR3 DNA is TGTGCCAGCAGCTTCGGGACAGGGGTCTACGAGCAGTACTTC.